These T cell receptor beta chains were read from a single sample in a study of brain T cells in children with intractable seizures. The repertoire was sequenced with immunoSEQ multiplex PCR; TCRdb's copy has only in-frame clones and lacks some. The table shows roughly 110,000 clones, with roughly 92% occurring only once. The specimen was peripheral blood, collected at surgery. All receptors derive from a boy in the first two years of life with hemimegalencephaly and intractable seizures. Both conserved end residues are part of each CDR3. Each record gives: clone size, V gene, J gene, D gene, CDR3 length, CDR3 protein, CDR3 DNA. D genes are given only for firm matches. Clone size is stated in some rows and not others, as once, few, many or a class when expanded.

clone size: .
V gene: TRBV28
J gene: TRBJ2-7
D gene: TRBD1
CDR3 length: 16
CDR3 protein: CASSAILGQASYEQYF
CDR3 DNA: TGTGCCAGCAGTGCCATACTCGGACAGGCCTCCTACGAGCAGTACTTC

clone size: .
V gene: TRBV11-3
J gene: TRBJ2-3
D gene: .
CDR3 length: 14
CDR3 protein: CASSLGLAPDTQYF
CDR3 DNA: TGTGCCAGCAGCTTAGGGCTAGCTCCAGATACGCAGTATTTT

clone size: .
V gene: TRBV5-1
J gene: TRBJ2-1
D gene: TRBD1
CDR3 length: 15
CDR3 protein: CASSLYDRDFNEQFF
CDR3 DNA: TGCGCCAGCAGCTTGTATGACAGGGATTTCAATGAGCAGTTCTTC

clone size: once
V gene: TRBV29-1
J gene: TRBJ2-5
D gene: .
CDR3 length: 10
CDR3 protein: CSGGEETQYF
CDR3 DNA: TGCAGTGGGGGCGAGGAGACCCAGTACTTC

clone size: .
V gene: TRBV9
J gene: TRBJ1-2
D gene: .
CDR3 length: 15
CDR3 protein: CASSPPGLYGGGYTF
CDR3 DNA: TGTGCCAGCAGCCCCCCCGGCCTCTATGGCGGGGGCTACACCTTC

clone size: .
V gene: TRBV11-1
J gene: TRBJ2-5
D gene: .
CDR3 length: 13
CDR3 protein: CASSLYVGETQYF
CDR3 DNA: TGTGCCAGCAGCTTATATGTGGGGGAGACCCAGTACTTC

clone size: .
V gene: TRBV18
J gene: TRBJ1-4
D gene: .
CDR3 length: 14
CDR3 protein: CASSPPPGGEKLFF
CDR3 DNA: TGTGCCAGCTCACCACCGCCGGGTGGCGAAAAACTGTTTTTT

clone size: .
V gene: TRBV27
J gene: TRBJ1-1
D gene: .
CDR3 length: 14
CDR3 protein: CASSLLGGNTEAFF
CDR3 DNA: TGTGCCAGCAGTTTATTAGGCGGAAACACTGAAGCTTTCTTT

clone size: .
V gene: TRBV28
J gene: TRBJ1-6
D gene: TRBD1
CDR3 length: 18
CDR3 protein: CASRPGQGGISYNSPLHF
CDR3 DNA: TGTGCCAGCAGGCCGGGACAGGGGGGGATCTCCTATAATTCACCCCTCCACTTT

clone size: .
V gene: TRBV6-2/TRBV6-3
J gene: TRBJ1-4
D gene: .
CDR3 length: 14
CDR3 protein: CASSYSGLWEKLFF
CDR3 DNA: TGTGCCAGCAGTTACTCAGGCCTTTGGGAAAAACTGTTTTTT

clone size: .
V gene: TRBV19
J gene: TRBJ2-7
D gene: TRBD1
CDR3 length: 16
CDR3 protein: CASSIRRQGGEYEQYF
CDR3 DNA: TGTGCCAGTAGTATCAGGAGACAGGGTGGGGAGTACGAGCAGTACTTC

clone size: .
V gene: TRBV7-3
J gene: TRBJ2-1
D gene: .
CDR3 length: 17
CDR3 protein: CASSLRPWRENYNEQFF
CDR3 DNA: TGTGCCAGCAGCTTAAGGCCTTGGAGGGAGAACTACAATGAGCAGTTCTTC

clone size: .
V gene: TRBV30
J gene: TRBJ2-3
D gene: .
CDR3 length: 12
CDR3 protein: CASRGSTDTQYF
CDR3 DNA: TGTGCCTCACGGGGGAGCACAGATACGCAGTATTTT

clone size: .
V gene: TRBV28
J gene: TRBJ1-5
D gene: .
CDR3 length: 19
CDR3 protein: CASSLYYQGRPYSNQPQHF
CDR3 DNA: TGTGCCAGCAGTTTATATTATCAGGGTCGCCCCTATAGCAATCAGCCCCAGCATTTT

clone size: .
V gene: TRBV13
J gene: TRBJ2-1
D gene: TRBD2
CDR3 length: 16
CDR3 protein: CASSLEASGLSNEQFF
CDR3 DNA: TGTGCCAGCAGCTTAGAGGCTAGCGGCTTGAGCAATGAGCAGTTCTTC

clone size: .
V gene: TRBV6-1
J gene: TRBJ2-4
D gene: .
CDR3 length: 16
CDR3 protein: CASSEVQRLAKNIQYF
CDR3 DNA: TGTGCCAGCAGTGAAGTGCAGCGACTAGCCAAAAACATTCAGTACTTC

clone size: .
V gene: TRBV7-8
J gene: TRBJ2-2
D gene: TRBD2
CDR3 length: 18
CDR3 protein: CASRVSGRLAGVTGELFF
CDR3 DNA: TGTGCCAGCCGGGTTTCCGGTCGGCTAGCGGGAGTGACCGGGGAGCTGTTTTTT

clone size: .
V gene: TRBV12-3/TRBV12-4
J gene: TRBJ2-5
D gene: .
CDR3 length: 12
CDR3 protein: CASSRWGETQYF
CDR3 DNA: TGTGCCAGCAGCCGATGGGGGGAGACCCAGTACTTC

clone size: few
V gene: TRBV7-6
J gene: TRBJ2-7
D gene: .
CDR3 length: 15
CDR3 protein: CASSLGTDKSYEQYF
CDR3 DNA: TGTGCCAGCAGCTTAGGGACCGACAAATCCTACGAGCAGTACTTC

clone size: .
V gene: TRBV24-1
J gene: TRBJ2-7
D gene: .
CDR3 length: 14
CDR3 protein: CATNGAEGGPEQYF
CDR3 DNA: TGTGCCACCAACGGGGCCGAGGGTGGTCCCGAGCAGTACTTC

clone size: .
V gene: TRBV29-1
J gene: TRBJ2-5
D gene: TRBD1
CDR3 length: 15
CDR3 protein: CSVFARAGGIETQYF
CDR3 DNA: TGCAGCGTTTTCGCTCGGGCAGGGGGCATAGAGACCCAGTACTTC

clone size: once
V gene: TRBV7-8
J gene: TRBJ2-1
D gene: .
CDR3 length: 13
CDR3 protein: CASSLAMEYEQFF
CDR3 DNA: TGTGCCAGCAGCTTAGCTATGGAGTATGAGCAGTTCTTC

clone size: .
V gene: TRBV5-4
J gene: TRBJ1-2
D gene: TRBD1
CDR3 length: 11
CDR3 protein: CASTGGYGYTF
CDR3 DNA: TGTGCCAGCACAGGGGGCTATGGCTACACCTTC

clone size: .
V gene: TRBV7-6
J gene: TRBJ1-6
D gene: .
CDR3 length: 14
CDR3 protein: CASSLTATYSPLHF
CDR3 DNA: TGTGCCAGCAGTTTGACAGCCACTTATTCACCCCTCCACTTT

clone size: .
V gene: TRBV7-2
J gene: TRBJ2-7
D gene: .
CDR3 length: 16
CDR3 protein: CASSPRSWTTLDEQYF
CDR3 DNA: TGTGCCAGCAGCCCCCGCTCGTGGACTACTTTAGACGAGCAGTACTTC

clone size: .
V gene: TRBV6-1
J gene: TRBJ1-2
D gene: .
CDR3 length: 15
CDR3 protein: CASSEWVQGNYGYTF
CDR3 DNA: TGTGCCAGCAGTGAATGGGTCCAGGGCAACTATGGCTACACCTTC

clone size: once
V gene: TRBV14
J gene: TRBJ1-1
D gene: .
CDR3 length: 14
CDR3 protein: CASSPVLGGTEAFF
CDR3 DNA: TGTGCCAGCAGCCCCGTTTTGGGTGGCACTGAAGCTTTCTTT

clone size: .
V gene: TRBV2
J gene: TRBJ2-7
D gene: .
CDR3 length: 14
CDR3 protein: CASRVTAQAGEQYF
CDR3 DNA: TGTGCCAGCCGGGTGACAGCCCAAGCTGGCGAGCAGTACTTC

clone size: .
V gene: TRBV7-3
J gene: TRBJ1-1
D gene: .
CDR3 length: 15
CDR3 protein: CASSSHGGTNTEAFF
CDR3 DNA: TGTGCCAGCAGTTCCCACGGAGGGACTAACACTGAAGCTTTCTTT

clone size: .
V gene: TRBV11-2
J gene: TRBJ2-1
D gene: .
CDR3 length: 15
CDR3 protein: CASSPRSSSYNEQFF
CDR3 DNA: TGTGCCAGCAGCCCCCGAAGCTCATCCTACAATGAGCAGTTCTTC

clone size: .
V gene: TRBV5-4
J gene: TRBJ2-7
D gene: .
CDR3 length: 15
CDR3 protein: CASSRGGQSSYEQYF
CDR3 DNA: TGTGCCAGCAGCCGGGGGGGACAGTCCTCCTACGAGCAGTACTTC

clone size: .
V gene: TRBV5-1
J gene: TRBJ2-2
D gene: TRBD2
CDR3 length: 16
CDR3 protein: CASSFGGSPLTGELFF
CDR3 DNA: TGCGCCAGCAGCTTTGGCGGGAGCCCCCTCACCGGGGAGCTGTTTTTT

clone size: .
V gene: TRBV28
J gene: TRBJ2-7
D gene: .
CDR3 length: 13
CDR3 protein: CASTAGSSYEQYF
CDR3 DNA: TGTGCCAGCACCGCCGGGAGTTCTTACGAGCAGTACTTC

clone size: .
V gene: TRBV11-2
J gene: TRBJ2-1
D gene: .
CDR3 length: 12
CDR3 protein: CASSPGYNEQFF
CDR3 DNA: TGTGCCAGCAGCCCCGGTTACAATGAGCAGTTCTTC

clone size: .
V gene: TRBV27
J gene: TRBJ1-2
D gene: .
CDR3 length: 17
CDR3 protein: CASTFIAAGGPTHGYTF
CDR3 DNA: TGTGCCAGCACTTTCATAGCGGCCGGTGGCCCGACTCATGGCTACACCTTC

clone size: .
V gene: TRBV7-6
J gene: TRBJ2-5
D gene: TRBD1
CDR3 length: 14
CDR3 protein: CASSATGGGETQYF
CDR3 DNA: TGTGCCAGCAGCGCTACAGGGGGCGGTGAGACCCAGTACTTC

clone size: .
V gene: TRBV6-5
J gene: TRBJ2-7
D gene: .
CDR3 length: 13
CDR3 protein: CASSYSPSSEQYF
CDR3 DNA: TGTGCCAGCAGTTACTCGCCTAGCTCCGAGCAGTACTTC

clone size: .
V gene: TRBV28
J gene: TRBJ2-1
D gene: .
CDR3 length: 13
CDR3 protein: CASSLGRENEQFF
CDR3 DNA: TGTGCCAGCAGTTTAGGCAGGGAGAATGAGCAGTTCTTC

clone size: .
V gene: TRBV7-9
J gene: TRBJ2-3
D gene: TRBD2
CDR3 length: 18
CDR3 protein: CASSFGGALAASTDTQYF
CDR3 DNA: TGTGCCAGCAGCTTCGGCGGGGCACTAGCGGCTAGCACAGATACGCAGTATTTT

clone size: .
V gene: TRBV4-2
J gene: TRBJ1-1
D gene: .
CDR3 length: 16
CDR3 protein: CASSHKTGNLSTEAFF
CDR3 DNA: TGTGCCAGCAGCCATAAGACGGGGAATCTGAGCACTGAAGCTTTCTTT